These T cell receptor beta chains were read from a single sample in a study of cytomegalovirus exposure and HLA in healthy donors. Sequencing was performed with immunoSEQ multiplex PCR; in TCRdb, only in-frame clones are kept and a portion is missing. The table lists some 150,000 clones, roughly 9% of them singletons. The sample consisted of PBMCs. The receptors stem from a woman in her 40s in good health and CMV-seropositive. Both conserved end residues are part of each CDR3. Each record gives: clone size, J gene, V gene, D gene, CDR3 DNA, CDR3 protein. The D gene is left open where the match is weak. Size is omitted from some rows. Given values are once, few, many or a class for expanded clones.

>-|TRBJ2-2|TRBV10-3|TRBD1
TGTGCCATCAGTGAGTTAGGACAGGGGAACACCGGGGAGCTGTTTTTT
CAISELGQGNTGELFF
>-|TRBJ2-1|TRBV5-1|-
TGCGCCAGCAGCTTGGCCCCGGGGGTTAATGAGCAGTTCTTC
CASSLAPGVNEQFF
>few|TRBJ2-3|TRBV5-1|TRBD2
TGCGCCAGCAGTCCCGAACTAGCGGGGAACACAGATACGCAGTATTTT
CASSPELAGNTDTQYF
>-|TRBJ1-1|TRBV6-1|-
TGTGCCAGCAGTGAAGCGCGAGTCACTGAAGCTTTCTTT
CASSEARVTEAFF
>-|TRBJ2-5|TRBV2|TRBD1
TGTGCCAGCAGTGGGGGCAGGGGGCAAGAGACCCAGTACTTC
CASSGGRGQETQYF
>-|TRBJ2-3|TRBV2|-
TGTGCCAGCAGTATCCCCAGGGGCACAGATACGCAGTATTTT
CASSIPRGTDTQYF
>few|TRBJ2-3|TRBV27|TRBD2
TGTGCCAGCAGTTCGACTAGCGGGGGCCTTAGCACAGATACGCAGTATTTT
CASSSTSGGLSTDTQYF
>-|TRBJ1-6|TRBV7-2|-
TGTGCCAGCAGCTTAGGCCCCGGTAATTCACCCCTCCACTTT
CASSLGPGNSPLHF
>-|TRBJ1-6|TRBV6-5|-
TGTGCCAGCAGTAGAGGACTTAATTCACCCCTCCACTTT
CASSRGLNSPLHF
>-|TRBJ2-1|TRBV19|-
TGTGCCAGTAGTATAGCGGGGGGCTTCTACAATGAGCAGTTCTTC
CASSIAGGFYNEQFF
>few|TRBJ1-3|TRBV18|TRBD1
TGTGCCAGCTCACCACTACCACAGGGGACTTCTGGAAACACCATATATTTT
CASSPLPQGTSGNTIYF
>-|TRBJ1-1|TRBV21-1|-
TGTGCCAGCAGCACCACCATCGCGGGAGGGGGCGGTCGGACTGAAGCTTTCTTT
CASSTTIAGGGGRTEAFF
>few|TRBJ1-1|TRBV5-1|TRBD1
TGCGCCAGCAGCTACAGGGGTAACACTGAAGCTTTCTTT
CASSYRGNTEAFF
>few|TRBJ1-5|TRBV12-5|-
TGTGCTAGTGGTTTGGGCAGGGAAGGCAATCAGCCCCAGCATTTT
CASGLGREGNQPQHF
>-|TRBJ1-4|TRBV5-1|TRBD1
TGCGCCAGCAGCTTGGATAGGGGGCGCGGTGAAAAACTGTTTTTT
CASSLDRGRGEKLFF
>-|TRBJ2-3|TRBV19|TRBD2
TGTGCCAGTATCGGGACTAGTGATACGCAGTATTTT
CASIGTSDTQYF
>few|TRBJ2-1|TRBV2|TRBD1
TGTGCCAGCAGACGCGACAGGGTGGCTGACAATGAGCAGTTCTTC
CASRRDRVADNEQFF
>-|TRBJ1-3|TRBV7-2|-
TGTGCCAGCAGCCCCAATTTCCATGGAAACACCATATATTTT
CASSPNFHGNTIYF
>few|TRBJ2-5|TRBV5-6|TRBD1
TGTGCCAGCAGCTCACAGGGGGTTCAAGAGACCCAGTACTTC
CASSSQGVQETQYF
>few|TRBJ2-3|TRBV2|TRBD1
TGTGCCAGCAGGGGACAGGGCTCGTGGTATCGCACAGATACGCAGTATTTT
CASRGQGSWYRTDTQYF
>-|TRBJ1-1|TRBV27|TRBD1
TGTGCCAGCAGTTGGACAGGGTTGAACACTGAAGCTTTCTTT
CASSWTGLNTEAFF
>-|TRBJ2-7|TRBV4-3|-
TGCGCCAGCAGCCAAAACCGGGGGTTTAGCTCCTACGAGCAGTACTTC
CASSQNRGFSSYEQYF